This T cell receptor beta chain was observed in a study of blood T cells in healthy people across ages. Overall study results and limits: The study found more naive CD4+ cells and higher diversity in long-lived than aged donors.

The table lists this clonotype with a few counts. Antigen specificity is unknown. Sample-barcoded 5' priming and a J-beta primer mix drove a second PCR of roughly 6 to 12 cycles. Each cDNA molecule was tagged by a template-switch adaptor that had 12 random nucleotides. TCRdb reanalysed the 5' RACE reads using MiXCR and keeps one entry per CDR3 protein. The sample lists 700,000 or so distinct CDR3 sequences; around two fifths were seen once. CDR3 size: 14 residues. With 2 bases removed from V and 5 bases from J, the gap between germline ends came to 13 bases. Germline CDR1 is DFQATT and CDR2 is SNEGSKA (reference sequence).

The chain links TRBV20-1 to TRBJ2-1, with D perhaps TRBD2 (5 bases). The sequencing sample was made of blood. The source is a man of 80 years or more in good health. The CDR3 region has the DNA TGCAGTGCTAGAACCGAACTAGTTAACAATGAGCAGTTCTTC. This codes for CSARTELVNNEQFF.